These 19 T cell receptor beta chains came from one sample sequenced in a study of beta chain features in type 1 diabetes. The isolated RNA, all of it, was reverse transcribed, so expressed TCRB transcripts were what got sequenced. Data came from immunoSEQ multiplex PCR; TCRdb stores just in-frame clones and leaves some out. The repertoire includes 250,000 to 300,000 clones, roughly 8% of them detected once, and roughly 1% sits in the top ten. Sequencing used central memory CD4+ T cells from blood. The receptors were gathered from a woman between 18 and 29 years old in good health.

This clone was picked up many times. The chain recombines TRBV30 with TRBJ2-7; D uncertain. Germline lookup yields CDR1 GTSNPN and CDR2 SVGIG (reference sequence). CDR3 size: 15 residues. The ends were cut back, 0 bases at V and 2 bases at J, with 14 bases in the middle. The CDR3 reads CAWSVPGTATYEQYF. The CDR3 DNA is TGTGCCTGGAGTGTACCCGGAACGGCAACCTACGAGCAGTACTTC. Filled out from reference TRBV30 and TRBJ2-7, the complete variable domain reads SQTIHQWPATLVQPVGSPLSLECTVEGTSNPNLYWYRQAAGRGLQLLFYSVGIGQISSEVPQNLSASRPQDRQFILSSKKLLLSDSGFYLCAWSVPGTATYEQYFGPGTRLTVT.

This clone has a handful of counts. J is TRBJ1-3 and V is TRBV6-1; D uncertain. CDR3 length: 12 amino acids. CDR1 is MNHNS, CDR2 SASEGT, per germline. Between the trimmed V and J ends, which lost 2 bases and 5 bases, there was a span of 4 bases. CDR3 in amino acids: CASSENRNTIYF. DNA of the CDR3: TGTGCCAGCAGTGAAAACAGAAACACCATATATTTT.

J is TRBJ2-7 and V is TRBV4-3, with a weak D call TRBD2 (6 bases). Germline assignment: CDR1 LGHNA and CDR2 YSLEER. Trimming took 4 bases from V and 1 from J, leaving 11 bases between them. The CDR3 consists of 14 residues. CDR3 sequence (DNA): TGCGCCAGCAGCCGCGGGGCGGGGTCCTACGAGCAGTACTTC. Protein product: CASSRGAGSYEQYF.

The chain couples TRBV10-3 to TRBJ1-5; 7 positions agree with TRBD1. Germline assignment: CDR1 ENHRY and CDR2 SYGVKD. Trimming at V came to 5 bases and at J to 7 bases, leaving 5 bases not matched to a gene. The CDR3 has 13 amino acids. CDR3 region: CAISKDREQPQHF. The CDR3 DNA reads as TGTGCCATCAGTAAAGACAGGGAACAGCCCCAGCATTTT.

This clone has a count of ten or more. The CDR3 DNA sequence: TGTGCCAGCAGTCTTCGCGGATTCTACAATGAGCAGTTCTTC. This gives the protein CASSLRGFYNEQFF. The chain recombines TRBV2 with TRBJ2-1; D unresolved. Deletions cut 5 bases from V and 3 bases from J, with 11 bases between. Germline V gene lookup returns CDR1 SNHLY and CDR2 FYNNEI. This CDR3 spans 14 amino acids. Combining the CDR3 with reference TRBV2 and TRBJ2-1 gives the whole variable domain EPEVTQTPSHQVTQMGQEVILRCVPISNHLYFYWYRQILGQKVEFLVSFYNNEISEKSEIFDDQFSVERPDGSNFTLKIRSTKLEDSAMYFCASSLRGFYNEQFFGPGTRLTVL.

This clone has a handful of counts. The J gene is TRBJ2-7, the V gene TRBV18; D possibly corresponds to TRBD2 (6 bases). Germline V gives CDR1 KGHSH, CDR2 LQKENI. V dropped 6 bases and J dropped 6 bases, with 12 bases sitting between them. This CDR3 spans 12 amino acids. The CDR3 loop reads CASSGAGSEQYF. DNA of the CDR3: TGTGCCAGCTCCGGAGCCGGGAGCGAGCAGTACTTC.

This sequence joins TRBV4-3 and TRBJ1-2; tentatively, D is TRBD1 (6 bases). V was pared by 1 base and J by 4 bases, with 13 bases between. The V gene's germline CDR1 is LGHNA and CDR2 YSLEER. The CDR3 runs to 15 residues. The DNA for the CDR3 is TGCGCCAGCAGCCAAGCTTTGGGGGGCCTCTATGGCTACACCTTC. This codes for CASSQALGGLYGYTF.

This clone has only a few counts. V gene TRBV29-1 combines with J gene TRBJ2-5; 8 nucleotides match TRBD2. The CDR3 spans 13 residues. In germline, CDR1 is SQVTM, CDR2 ANQGSEA. The ends lost 6 bases at V and 4 bases at J; junction bases unmatched: 7. The CDR3: CSVCRGGGETQYF. CDR3 nucleotide sequence: TGCAGCGTGTGCCGGGGGGGCGGAGAGACCCAGTACTTC.

This clone was seen a few times. J is TRBJ2-6 and V is TRBV28; D not resolved. The ends were cut back, 8 bases at V and 0 bases at J, with 11 bases in the middle. CDR1 MDHEN and CDR2 SYDVKM come from the germline V gene. The CDR3 runs to 15 residues. In DNA form, the CDR3 reads TGTGCCAGCGTCCCCGGGTCCTCTGGGGCCAACGTCCTGACTTTC. It codes for CASVPGSSGANVLTF. The entire variable domain, with the rest obtained from reference TRBV28 and TRBJ2-6, is as follows: DVKVTQSSRYLVKRTGEKVFLECVQDMDHENMFWYRQDPGLGLRLIYFSYDVKMKEKGDIPEGYSVSREKKERFSLILESASTNQTSMYLCASVPGSSGANVLTFGAGSRLTVL.

As concerns this clone: The junction departs from the called germline gene at one end, perhaps through a read error. The chain carries TRBV7-2 and TRBJ2-7; no reliable D call. This CDR3 has 12 amino acids. Germline-derived CDR1 and CDR2 are SGHTA and FQGNSA. The CDR3 region is CASSQVSYEQYF. The CDR3 DNA is TGCGCCAGCAGCCAAGTTTCCTACGAGCAGTACTTC.

This clone was picked up a small number of times. This chain connects TRBV7-2 to TRBJ2-7, with D possibly TRBD1 on 5 matching bases. This CDR3 comprises 14 residues. The germline V gene encodes CDR1 SGHTA and CDR2 FQGNSA. V dropped 2 bases and J dropped 2 bases, with 10 bases sitting between them. The DNA for the CDR3 is TGTGCCAGCAGCTTACAGGGCCGAACCTACGAGCAGTACTTC. Protein product: CASSLQGRTYEQYF.

This clone was recorded a few times. The chain employs TRBV7-9 and TRBJ2-7; 10 bases agree with TRBD2. Trimming took 5 bases from V and 2 from J; bases not matched to a gene: 18. CDR1 is SEHNR, CDR2 FQNEAQ, per germline (reference sequence). The CDR3 is 19 amino acids. The CDR3 nucleotides are TGTGCCAGCAGCCCAGGTTCAGCGGGGGGGCTCGGCAGGCCCTACGAGCAGTACGTC. This translates into CASSPGSAGGLGRPYEQYV.

There are a few counts of this clone. The genes are TRBV6-5 and TRBJ2-2, with TRBD1 as a possible D gene (5 bases). CDR1 is MNHEY, CDR2 SVGAGI, per germline. The CDR3 has 13 residues. The germline V and J ends were trimmed by 10 bases and 4 bases, with 13 bases remaining between them. CDR3 sequence reads: CATKQGTTGELFF. The DNA for the CDR3 is TGTGCCACAAAGCAGGGAACCACCGGGGAGCTGTTTTTT.

This clone was counted only a few times. The chain recombines TRBV7-2 with TRBJ2-5; D not resolved. Trimming pared 3 bases from V and 3 bases from J, leaving 11 bases between. This CDR3 spans 14 amino acids. Germline V gene sequence: CDR1 SGHTA, CDR2 FQGNSA. Written as DNA, the CDR3 is TGTGCCAGCAGCTTCGACTGGATTAAAGAGACCCAGTACTTC. Translated, it gives CASSFDWIKETQYF.

The genes are TRBV15 and TRBJ2-3; the D is unclear. This CDR3 region has 15 residues. The ends were cut back, 0 bases at V and 0 bases at J, with 7 bases in the middle. The germline CDR1 and CDR2 sequences are LNHNV and YYDKDF (reference sequence). The chain's CDR3 is CATSRDLRSTDTQYF. CDR3 sequence (DNA): TGTGCCACCAGCAGAGATCTCAGAAGCACAGATACGCAGTATTTT.

The chain employs TRBV30 and TRBJ1-4, with D hard to call. V gave up 2 bases and J gave up 0 bases, with 7 bases separating them. Germline assignment: CDR1 GTSNPN and CDR2 SVGIG (reference sequence). The CDR3 runs to 14 residues. The CDR3: CAWSRQTTNEKLFF. The CDR3 region has the DNA TGTGCCTGGAGTCGGCAGACAACTAATGAAAAACTGTTTTTT. The full variable domain, with the rest looked up from reference TRBV30 and TRBJ1-4, is SQTIHQWPATLVQPVGSPLSLECTVEGTSNPNLYWYRQAAGRGLQLLFYSVGIGQISSEVPQNLSASRPQDRQFILSSKKLLLSDSGFYLCAWSRQTTNEKLFFGSGTQLSVL.

This clone was found many times. The chain recombines TRBV10-3 with TRBJ2-3; no definite D call. V was trimmed by 6 bases and J by 4 bases, leaving 5 bases between them. This CDR3 has 11 amino acids. Germline loops: CDR1 ENHRY, CDR2 SYGVKD. The CDR3 loop reads CAIRYADTQYF. The CDR3 nucleotides are TGTGCCATCAGGTACGCAGATACGCAGTATTTT.

The chain combines TRBV5-6 with TRBJ2-5; the D gene is possibly TRBD1 (6 bases). CDR3 length: 13 residues. V was cut by 4 bases and J by 1 base, with 8 bases left in between. Germline V CDR1 and CDR2: SGHDT, YYEEEE. The CDR3 loop is CASSRGTQETQYF. The CDR3 DNA follows: TGTGCCAGCAGCAGGGGGACCCAAGAGACCCAGTACTTC.

The V call is TRBV5-4, the J call TRBJ2-5, with 9 positions matching TRBD1. Near its end, the DNA agrees better with TRBJ2-7, so the J call may be wrong. The CDR3 length is 14 residues. Germline V gives CDR1 SGHNT, CDR2 YYREEE (reference sequence). This chain's CDR3 is CASSSGQGLYEQYF. The DNA for the CDR3 is TGTGCCAGCAGCTCGGGACAGGGACTCTACGAGCAGTACTTC.